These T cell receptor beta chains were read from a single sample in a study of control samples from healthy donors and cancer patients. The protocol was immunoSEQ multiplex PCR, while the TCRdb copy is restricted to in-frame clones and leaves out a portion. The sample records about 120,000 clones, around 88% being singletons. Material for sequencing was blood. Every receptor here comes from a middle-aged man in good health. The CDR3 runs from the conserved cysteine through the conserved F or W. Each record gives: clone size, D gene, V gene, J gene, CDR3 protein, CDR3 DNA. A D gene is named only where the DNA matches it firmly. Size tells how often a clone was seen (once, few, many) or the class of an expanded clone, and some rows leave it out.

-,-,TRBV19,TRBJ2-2,CASSHPNSPGELFF,TGTGCCAGTAGTCACCCCAATAGCCCCGGGGAGCTGTTTTTT
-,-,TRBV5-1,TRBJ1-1,CASSLNPLMNTEAFF,TGCGCCAGCAGCTTGAATCCCCTTATGAACACTGAAGCTTTCTTT
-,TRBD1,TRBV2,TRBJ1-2,CASSVRDRGYGYTF,TGTGCCAGCAGTGTCCGGGACAGGGGGTACGGCTACACCTTC
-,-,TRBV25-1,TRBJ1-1,CASSDGGWRAEAFF,TGTGCCAGCAGTGACGGGGGCTGGAGGGCTGAAGCTTTCTTT
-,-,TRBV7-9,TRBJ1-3,CASSLARGNTIYF,TGTGCCAGCAGCTTAGCCAGGGGAAACACCATATATTTT
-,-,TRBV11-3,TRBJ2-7,CASSFGQGSIYEQYF,TGTGCCAGCAGCTTTGGGCAGGGTTCGATCTACGAGCAGTACTTC
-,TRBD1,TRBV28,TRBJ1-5,CASSQAGQAYQPQHF,TGTGCCAGCAGTCAAGCAGGACAGGCTTATCAGCCCCAGCATTTT
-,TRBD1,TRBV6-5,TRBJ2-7,CASSYGGTGVSEQYF,TGTGCCAGCAGTTACGGGGGGACAGGGGTGTCGGAGCAGTACTTC
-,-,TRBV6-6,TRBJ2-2,CASSYLEGTGELFF,TGTGCCAGCAGTTACCTTGAGGGCACCGGGGAGCTGTTTTTT
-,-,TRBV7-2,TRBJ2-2,CASSAYSTGELFF,TGTGCCAGCAGCGCCTACTCCACCGGGGAGCTGTTTTTT
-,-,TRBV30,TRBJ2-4,CAWAIKNIQYF,TGTGCCTGGGCTATAAAAAACATTCAGTACTTC
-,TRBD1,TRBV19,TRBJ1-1,CASSLGQVKNTEAFF,TGTGCCAGTAGTCTGGGACAGGTGAAGAACACTGAAGCTTTCTTT
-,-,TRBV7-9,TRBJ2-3,CASSFLTGGGTDTQYF,TGTGCCAGCAGCTTTCTGACAGGCGGCGGCACAGATACGCAGTATTTT
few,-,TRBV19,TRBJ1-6,CASTLGGYNSPLHF,TGTGCCAGTACCTTAGGGGGGTACAATTCACCCCTCCACTTT
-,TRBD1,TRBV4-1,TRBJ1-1,CASSQDRQGNTEAFF,TGCGCCAGCAGCCAAGATCGACAGGGGAACACTGAAGCTTTCTTT
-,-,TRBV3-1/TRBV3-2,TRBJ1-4,CASSQQAINEKLFF,TGTGCCAGCAGCCAACAGGCGATCAATGAAAAACTGTTTTTT
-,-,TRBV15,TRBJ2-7,CATSRDIQAVYYEQYF,TGTGCCACCAGCAGAGATATACAGGCAGTCTACTACGAGCAGTACTTC
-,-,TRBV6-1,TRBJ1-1,CASSEALPGVGTEAFF,TGTGCCAGCAGTGAAGCGCTTCCAGGGGTTGGAACTGAAGCTTTCTTT
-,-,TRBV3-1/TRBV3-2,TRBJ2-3,CASSRPGATDTQYF,TGTGCCAGCAGCCGACCTGGGGCGACAGATACGCAGTATTTT
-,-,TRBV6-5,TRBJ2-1,CASSYGGRSEQFF,TGTGCCAGCAGTTACGGAGGTAGAAGTGAGCAGTTCTTC
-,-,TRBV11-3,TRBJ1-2,CASSSHLGDYGYTF,TGTGCCAGCAGCTCCCACCTGGGGGACTATGGCTACACCTTC
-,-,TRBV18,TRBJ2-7,CASSPPGSYEQYF,TGTGCCAGCTCACCACCAGGATCCTACGAGCAGTACTTC
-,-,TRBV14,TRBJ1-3,CASSQAGSGNTIYF,TGTGCCAGCAGCCAAGCGGGCTCTGGAAACACCATATATTTT
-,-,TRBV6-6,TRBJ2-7,CASSYPAGSSYEQYF,TGTGCCAGCAGTTACCCTGCAGGGAGCTCCTACGAGCAGTACTTC
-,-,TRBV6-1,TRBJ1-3,CASSEALRTPRTIYF,TGTGCCAGCAGTGAAGCGCTAAGGACCCCCCGCACCATATATTTT